This T cell receptor beta chain was captured by sequencing in a study of shared clonotypes between healthy human individuals. The CDR3 sequence is 15 residues long. V lost 0 bases and J lost 2, with 8 bases in between. Germline V gene data show CDR1 as SGHTA and CDR2 as FQGNSA. In unsorted samples, genomic DNA was obtained using 85 million to 90 million PBMCs. Unsorted PBMC DNA went through sequencing on ten immunoSEQ deep assay plates. Profiling relied on immunoSEQ multiplex PCR, and the TCRdb table lists in-frame clones only, not all of them. This sample has 450,000 to 500,000 clones; about 78% occur once, and the top ten carry approximately 12%.

Material: PBMCs. The chain has TRBV7-2 and TRBJ1-3; D is uncertain. This sequence was found in a woman aged 40 to 50 in good health. Some clones in this sample may be carry-over from other donors' samples. CDR3: CASSLAGSAGNTIYF. Here the CDR3 DNA reads TGTGCCAGCAGCTTAGCAGGCAGCGCTGGAAACACCATATATTTT.